This T cell receptor (beta chain) was captured by sequencing in a study of blood T cells in healthy people across ages. With a J-beta primer mix and a sample-barcoded 5' primer, a second PCR ran about 7 to 12 cycles. Via MiXCR, TCRdb re-called the 5' RACE reads, giving one row per CDR3 protein. This repertoire shows approximately 1.5 million distinct CDR3 sequences, roughly 43% found once; its top ten account for about 3.8%. Study-wide findings and caveats: Comparison with aged donors showed that long-lived donors had more naive CD4+ cells and higher diversity. Roughly linear age-related decline in beta diversity appeared, significant by age approximately 43. Donor CMV status was unknown, possibly confounding expanded clonotype changes.

Comments on this clonotype: Its antigen remains unidentified. A much larger clone lies one base from this, so it may be a read error.

This TCR was recovered from a woman between 18 and 30 years old in good health. Sequencing input: blood.

Written as DNA, the CDR3 is TGTGCCAGCAGCCAAGGATGGGGGTCTGGGGCCAACGTCCTGACTTTC. Its translation: CASSQGWGSGANVLTF. V usage is TRBV3-1 and J usage is TRBJ2-6, with D perhaps TRBD1 or TRBD2 (5 bases each). CDR3 size: 16 residues. The germline V and J ends were trimmed by 1 base and 1 base, with 8 bases remaining between them. Germline values: CDR1 LGHDT, CDR2 YNNKEL (reference sequence).